The clone carrying this T cell receptor beta chain was observed a single time. The antigen remains unidentified. This specimen includes other DNA sequences encoding the same CDR3. The sample originates from a study of cytomegalovirus exposure and HLA in healthy donors. Findings and caveats of the study: Evidence from a later analysis indicated that most CMV-associated TCR beta chains looked HLA-restricted.

Primers included in the PCR were 60 Vbeta and 13 Jbeta primers. The data were produced by immunoSEQ multiplex PCR, yet TCRdb's version contains in-frame clones alone and is incomplete. Of about 93,000 clones detected, approximately 60% appear once; the ten largest clones hold about 5.5%. The germline CDR1 and CDR2 sequences are WNHNN and SYGVQD (reference sequence). The V gene lost 3 bases and the J gene lost 3 bases, with 8 bases spanning the gap. CDR3 length: 14 residues. The receptor comes from a boy aged 10-17 years in good health and CMV-seropositive. The sample taken for sequencing was PBMCs. V usage is TRBV10-1 and J usage is TRBJ2-2, with a possible D match to TRBD1 (6 bases). CDR3 in amino acids: CASSETGYTGELFF. CDR3 nucleotide sequence: TGCGCCAGCAGTGAAACAGGGTACACCGGGGAGCTGTTTTTT.